This TCR beta chain was obtained from a study of T cell clones after liver transplantation. Study context: TCRbeta sequencing after a pre-transplant mixed lymphocyte reaction identified graft-donor-reactive clones, later tracked in post-transplant blood. Apart from a few HCV-positive recipients, transplants were for non-autoimmune, non-viral reasons. Timepoints were pre-transplant, pre-withdrawal, and after withdrawal was completed or failed.

Libraries were prepared by immunoSEQ multiplex PCR; TCRdb keeps only in-frame clonotypes and omits some of them. The table lists tens of thousands of clones, roughly 71% of them singletons. The V and J ends lost 2 bases and 3 bases respectively, with 12 bases between them. There are 16 residues in the CDR3. The receptor's source is a human patient who received a liver transplant. T cells may partly derive from the graft donor. J is TRBJ2-6 and V is TRBV5-3, with D perhaps matching TRBD1 or TRBD2 (6 bases each). TRBV5-3 is designated an ORF whose function remains uncertain. The specimen was CD4+ T cells from blood, collected at the 22-month timepoint. In nucleotides, the CDR3 is TGTGCCAGAAGCTTTACAGGGACTTGTGGGGCCAACGTCCTGACTTTC. Amino acid sequence: CARSFTGTCGANVLTF.